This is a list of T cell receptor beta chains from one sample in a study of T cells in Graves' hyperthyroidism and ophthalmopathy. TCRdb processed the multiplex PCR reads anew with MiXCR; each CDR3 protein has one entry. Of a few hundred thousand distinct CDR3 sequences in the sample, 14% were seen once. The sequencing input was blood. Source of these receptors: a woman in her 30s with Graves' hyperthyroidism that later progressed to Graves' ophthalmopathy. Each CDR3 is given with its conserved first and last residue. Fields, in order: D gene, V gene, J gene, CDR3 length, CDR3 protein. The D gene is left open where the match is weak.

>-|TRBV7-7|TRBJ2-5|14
CASSQGTNQETQYF
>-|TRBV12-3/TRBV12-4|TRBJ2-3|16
CASRRLAVTSTDTQYF
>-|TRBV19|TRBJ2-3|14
CASSIEGFTDTQYF
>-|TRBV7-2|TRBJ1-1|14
CASSSQGLGTEAFF
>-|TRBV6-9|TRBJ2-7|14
CASSFGFSTYEQYF
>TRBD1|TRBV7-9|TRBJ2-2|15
CASSSKGQDTGELFF
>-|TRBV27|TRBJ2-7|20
CASSLWMNGEDLSGDYEQYF
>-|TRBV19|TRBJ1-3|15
CASSIDRGSGNTIYF
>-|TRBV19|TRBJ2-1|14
CASSIATPGHEQFF
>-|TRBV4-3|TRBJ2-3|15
CASSQGVAVPDTQYF
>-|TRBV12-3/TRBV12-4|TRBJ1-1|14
CASSLIGDSTEAFF
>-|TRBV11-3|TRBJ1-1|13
CATHGAVNTEAFF
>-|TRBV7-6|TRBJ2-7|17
CASSPFGGAGGTYEQYF
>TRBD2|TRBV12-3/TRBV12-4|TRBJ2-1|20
CASRPWGRNGRATSYNEQFF
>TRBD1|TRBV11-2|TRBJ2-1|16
CASSLVPGQGVNEQFF
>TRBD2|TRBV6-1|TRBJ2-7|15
CASSYSGIGSYEQYF
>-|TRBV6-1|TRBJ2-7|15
CATIRGSSQDYEQYF
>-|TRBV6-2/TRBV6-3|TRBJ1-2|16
CASSYSETGTQHGYTF
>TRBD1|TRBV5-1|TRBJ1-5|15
CASKTGTGVNQPQHF
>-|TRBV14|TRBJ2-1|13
CASSQEVLNEQFF
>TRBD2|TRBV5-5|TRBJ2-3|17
CASSWTPSAGGGDTQYF
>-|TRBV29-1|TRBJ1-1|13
CSVGGEETKRAFF
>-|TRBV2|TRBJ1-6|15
CASTRSDPYNSPLHF
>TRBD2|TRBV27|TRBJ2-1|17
CASSPSKSGSSIDEQFF
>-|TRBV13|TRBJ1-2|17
CASSFSTALITNSGYTF
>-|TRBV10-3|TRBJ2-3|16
CAIRAGPSFNTDTQYF
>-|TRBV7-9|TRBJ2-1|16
CASSFSAGNSYNEQFF
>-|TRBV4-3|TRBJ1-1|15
CASSQVEGVGTEAFF
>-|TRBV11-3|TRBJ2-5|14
CASSPGTVQETQYF
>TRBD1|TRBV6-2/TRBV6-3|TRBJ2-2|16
CASSYLGQINTGELFF
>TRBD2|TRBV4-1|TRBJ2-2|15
CASSQVQGGDGELFF